This T cell receptor beta chain was found in a study of cytomegalovirus exposure and HLA in healthy donors. Study results and caveats: Compared with the roughly 670-donor mean, an Asian-associated ancestry cluster reportedly had fewer N-insertions, according to a later analysis. Later, TCR association rates were found to vary by HLA locus, highest for DRB1 and lowest for HLA-C.

Primers: 60 Vbeta forward and 13 Jbeta reverse. Only in-frame clones appear in the TCRdb table, and some are missing; sequencing was by immunoSEQ multiplex PCR. The sample has around 200,000 clones, roughly 82% seen once. As concerns this clone: Antigen: not known.

Donors had nominal health at sampling but likely had unrecorded immune exposures. In germline, CDR1 is SGHTS, CDR2 YDEGEE. The CDR3 has 14 amino acids. Trimming removed 1 base at V and 2 bases at J, with 9 bases between. The TCR comes from a man in his forties in good health and CMV-seropositive. The chain carries TRBV5-8 and TRBJ2-5; D call uncertain. Sample: PBMCs. CDR3 residues: CASSLRKTQETQYF. CDR3 coding DNA: TGTGCCAGCAGCTTGCGCAAAACACAAGAGACCCAGTACTTC. The full variable domain, its missing parts supplied by reference TRBV5-8 and TRBJ2-5, is EAGVTQSPTHLIKTRGQQATLRCSPISGHTSVYWYQQALGLGLQFLLWYDEGEERNRGNFPPRFSGRQFPNYSSELNVNALELEDSALYLCASSLRKTQETQYFGPGTRLLVL.